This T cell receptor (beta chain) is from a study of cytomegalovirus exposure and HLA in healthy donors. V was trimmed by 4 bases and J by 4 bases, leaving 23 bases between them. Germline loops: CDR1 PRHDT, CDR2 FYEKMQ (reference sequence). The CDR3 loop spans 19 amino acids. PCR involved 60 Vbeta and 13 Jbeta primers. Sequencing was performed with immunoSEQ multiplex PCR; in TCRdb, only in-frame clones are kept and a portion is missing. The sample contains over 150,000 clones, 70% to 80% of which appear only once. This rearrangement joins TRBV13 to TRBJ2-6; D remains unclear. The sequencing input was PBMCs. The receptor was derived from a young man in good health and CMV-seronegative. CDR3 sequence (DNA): TGTGCCAGCAGCTCCCACAATCCGGAGTTGGTACCCGGGGCCAACGTCCTGACTTTC. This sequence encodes CASSSHNPELVPGANVLTF.